The rows below give T cell receptor beta chains drawn from one sample of a study of blood T cell repertoires in COVID-19. TCRdb's copy holds only in-frame clones and misses some; the assay was immunoSEQ multiplex PCR. The profile shows tens of thousands of clones, 91% of them singletons. The sample comprised peripheral blood. The receptors shown here come from a man aged 60 to 69 with acute or convalescent COVID-19. Each CDR3 is given with its conserved first and last residue. Each record gives: J gene, clone size, V gene, D gene, CDR3 protein, CDR3 DNA. A D gene is named only where the DNA matches it firmly. Expanded clones are given a class, and other clones once, few, many or no size at all.

TRBJ1-5 | NA | TRBV23-1 | TRBD1 | CASSHPPGQGPDDSYSNQPQHF | TGCGCCAGCAGTCACCCACCGGGACAGGGCCCCGATGACTCCTATAGCAATCAGCCCCAGCATTTT
TRBJ2-6 | once | TRBV18 | NA | CASSPTQVRYGANVLTF | TGTGCCAGCTCCCCAACTCAGGTCAGGTATGGGGCCAACGTCCTGACTTTC
TRBJ2-2 | NA | TRBV11-2 | TRBD2 | CASSLDRLAGDTGELFF | TGTGCCAGCAGCCTCGACCGGCTAGCGGGAGACACCGGGGAGCTGTTTTTT
TRBJ2-5 | NA | TRBV5-4 | TRBD1 | CASSLQGAGETQYF | TGTGCCAGCAGCTTGCAGGGGGCGGGAGAGACCCAGTACTTC
TRBJ2-7 | NA | TRBV28 | TRBD2 | CASRNGLAGRYEQYF | TGTGCCAGCAGGAACGGACTAGCGGGAAGGTACGAGCAGTACTTC
TRBJ2-5 | NA | TRBV6-5 | TRBD1 | CASSTGTAYQETQYF | TGTGCCAGCAGTACTGGGACAGCGTACCAAGAGACCCAGTACTTC
TRBJ2-1 | NA | TRBV9 | TRBD2 | CASSIRTSPNEQFF | TGTGCCAGCAGCATCCGGACTAGTCCTAATGAGCAGTTCTTC
TRBJ2-3 | NA | TRBV27 | NA | CASSVVMRADTQYF | TGTGCCAGCAGTGTTGTCATGAGGGCGGATACGCAGTATTTT
TRBJ2-5 | NA | TRBV28 | TRBD1 | CASSQATGVQETQYF | TGTGCCAGCAGTCAAGCAACAGGGGTTCAAGAGACCCAGTACTTC
TRBJ1-5 | few | TRBV28 | NA | CASSLVREARQPQHF | TGTGCCAGCAGTTTAGTCCGGGAGGCTCGTCAGCCCCAGCATTTT